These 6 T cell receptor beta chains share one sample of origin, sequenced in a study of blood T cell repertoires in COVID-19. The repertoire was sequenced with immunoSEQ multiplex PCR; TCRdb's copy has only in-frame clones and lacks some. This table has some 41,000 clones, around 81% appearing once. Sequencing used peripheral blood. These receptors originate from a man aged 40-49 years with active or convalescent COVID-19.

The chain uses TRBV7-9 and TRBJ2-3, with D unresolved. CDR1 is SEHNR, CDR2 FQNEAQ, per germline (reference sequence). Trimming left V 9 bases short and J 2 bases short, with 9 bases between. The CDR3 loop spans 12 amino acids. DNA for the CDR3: TGTGCCAGTCAACTAAACACAGATACGCAGTATTTT. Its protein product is CASQLNTDTQYF.

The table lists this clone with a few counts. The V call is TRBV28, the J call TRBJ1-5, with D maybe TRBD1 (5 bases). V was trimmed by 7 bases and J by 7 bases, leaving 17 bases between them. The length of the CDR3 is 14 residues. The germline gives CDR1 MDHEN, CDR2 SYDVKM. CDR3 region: CASTPSGGKQPQHF. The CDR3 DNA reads TGTGCCAGCACCCCCTCGGGGGGAAAACAGCCCCAGCATTTT.

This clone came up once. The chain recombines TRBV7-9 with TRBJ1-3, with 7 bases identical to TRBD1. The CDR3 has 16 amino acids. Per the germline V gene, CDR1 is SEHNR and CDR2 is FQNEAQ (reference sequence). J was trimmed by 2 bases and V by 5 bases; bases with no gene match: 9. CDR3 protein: CASSRTGSGTGNTIYF. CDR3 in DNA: TGTGCCAGCAGCCGGACAGGAAGTGGTACTGGAAACACCATATATTTT.

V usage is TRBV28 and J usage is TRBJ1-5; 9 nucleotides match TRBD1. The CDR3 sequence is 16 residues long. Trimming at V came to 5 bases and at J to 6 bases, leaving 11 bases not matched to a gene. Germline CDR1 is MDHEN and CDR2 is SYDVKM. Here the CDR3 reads CASSPGQGWGGQPQHF. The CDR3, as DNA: TGTGCCAGCAGTCCAGGACAGGGGTGGGGAGGTCAGCCCCAGCATTTT. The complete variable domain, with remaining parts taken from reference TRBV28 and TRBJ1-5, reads DVKVTQSSRYLVKRTGEKVFLECVQDMDHENMFWYRQDPGLGLRLIYFSYDVKMKEKGDIPEGYSVSREKKERFSLILESASTNQTSMYLCASSPGQGWGGQPQHFGDGTRLSIL.

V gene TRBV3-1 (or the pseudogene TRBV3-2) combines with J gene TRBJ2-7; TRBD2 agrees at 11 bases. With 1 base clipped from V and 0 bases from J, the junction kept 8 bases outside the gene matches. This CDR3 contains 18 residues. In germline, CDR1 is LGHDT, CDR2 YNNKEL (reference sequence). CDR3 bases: TGTGCCAGCAGCCAAGCCCTAGCGGGGGGCCGGAGCTCCTACGAGCAGTACTTC. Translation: CASSQALAGGRSSYEQYF.

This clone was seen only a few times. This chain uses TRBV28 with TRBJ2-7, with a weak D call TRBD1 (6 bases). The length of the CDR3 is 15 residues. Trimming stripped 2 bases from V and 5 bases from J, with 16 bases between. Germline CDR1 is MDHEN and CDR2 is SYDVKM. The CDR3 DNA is TGTGCCAGCAGTTTAGAAGATCTGGGGGCCCACGAGCAGTACTTC. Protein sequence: CASSLEDLGAHEQYF.